Below, one TCR beta chain is given with its context. It is unclear where the CDR3 begins or ends on the DNA, so no DNA is shown, and the CDR3 is as TCRdb lists it. These data originate in a study of blood T cell repertoires in COVID-19. Assay used: immunoSEQ multiplex PCR; TCRdb lists only in-frame clones, some missing. In the table there are roughly 410,000 clones, around 89% of which are singletons. The CDR3 extends over 16 residues, inclusive of both ends. Germline CDR1 MDHEN, CDR2 SYDVKM. V gene TRBV28 combines with J gene TRBJ2-2; the DNA was not used to check the table's D call, TRBD2. The sequenced sample consisted of peripheral blood. The receptor was isolated from a man aged 40-49 years with acute or convalescent COVID-19. CDR3: CASSQIQLDSPGSCFF.